Following are 32 T cell receptor beta chains from one sample sequenced in a study of blood T cell repertoires in COVID-19. The protocol was immunoSEQ multiplex PCR, while the TCRdb copy is restricted to in-frame clones and leaves out a portion. The sample records about 220,000 clones, approximately 83% being singletons. The sample comprised peripheral blood. These receptors all come from a woman in her 40s with active or convalescent COVID-19.

Ten or more counts support this clone. This CDR3 is also generated by other DNA sequences in the sample. The chain is built from TRBV27 and TRBJ1-2; no clear D. Germline V lookup: CDR1 MNHEY, CDR2 SMNVEV (reference sequence). V was shortened by 0 bases and J by 4 bases, with 6 bases between the two germline ends. CDR3 size: 13 residues. The CDR3 protein is CASSLSAGYGYTF. CDR3 in DNA: TGTGCCAGCAGTTTATCTGCGGGCTATGGCTACACCTTC.

This clone was recorded once. The CDR3 region has the DNA TGTGCCAGCAGCCACTTCGGACAGGGGGCCGATTTGGCTGAAGCTTTCTTT. As protein: CASSHFGQGADLAEAFF. The chain links TRBV3-1 (or the pseudogene TRBV3-2) to TRBJ1-1; 11 bases are shared with TRBD1. Germline V CDR1 and CDR2: LGHDT, YNNKEL (reference sequence). CDR3 size: 17 residues. J lost 6 bases, V lost 3 bases, and 12 bases had no gene match.

The chain joins TRBV7-2 to TRBJ2-3; D remains unclear. The germline V and J ends were trimmed by 2 bases and 4 bases, with 10 bases remaining between them. The CDR3 loop spans 14 amino acids. Germline V gives CDR1 SGHTA, CDR2 FQGNSA. The CDR3 sequence is CASSLIRRADTQYF. Here the CDR3 DNA reads TGTGCCAGCAGCTTAATCCGTCGTGCAGATACGCAGTATTTT.

The chain joins TRBV5-1 to TRBJ2-7; 7 bases align to TRBD2. The germline CDR1 and CDR2 sequences are SGHRS and YFSETQ. V lost 4 bases, J lost 3 bases, and 13 bases stayed unmatched. The CDR3 runs 16 residues. The CDR3 DNA reads TGCGCCAGCAGCCCGGATCCGGGGGGTAAGGGCTACGAGCAGTACTTC. Translation: CASSPDPGGKGYEQYF. The whole variable domain, filled in from reference TRBV5-1 and TRBJ2-7, reads KAGVTQTPRYLIKTRGQQVTLSCSPISGHRSVSWYQQTPGQGLQFLFEYFSETQRNKGNFPGRFSGRQFSNSRSEMNVSTLELGDSALYLCASSPDPGGKGYEQYFGPGTRLTVT.

The V call is TRBV5-1, the J call TRBJ1-2; D gene unclear. The CDR3 runs 13 residues. V gave up 4 bases and J gave up 8 bases, with 15 bases separating them. Germline loops: CDR1 SGHRS, CDR2 YFSETQ. The CDR3 is CASSPRGGNGYTF. CDR3 bases: TGCGCCAGCAGCCCCCGGGGAGGGAACGGCTACACCTTC.

The chain carries TRBV24-1 and TRBJ2-5; weak D call: TRBD2 (6 bases). V dropped 1 base and J dropped 3 bases, with 14 bases sitting between them. Per the germline V gene, CDR1 is KGHDR and CDR2 is SFDVKD. The CDR3 has 16 residues. CDR3 protein: CATSDFVDYPKETQYF. As DNA, the CDR3 is TGTGCCACCAGTGATTTTGTGGACTACCCTAAAGAGACCCAGTACTTC.

This clone occurred a few times. V is TRBV29-1 and J is TRBJ1-2; no reliable D call. Trimming pared 2 bases from V and 7 bases from J, leaving 5 bases between. Germline CDR1 is SQVTM and CDR2 is ANQGSEA. The CDR3 length is 10 residues. The CDR3 protein is CSVENGGYTF. CDR3 nucleotide sequence: TGCAGCGTTGAAAACGGTGGCTACACCTTC.

The chain links TRBV5-1 to TRBJ2-3, with a tentative D call TRBD2 (6 bases). The germline gives CDR1 SGHRS, CDR2 YFSETQ. This CDR3 contains 16 residues. Trimming cost V 4 bases and J 2 bases, with 17 bases left between them. The chain's CDR3 is CASSGGGGFITDTQYF. CDR3 coding DNA: TGCGCCAGCAGCGGCGGTGGGGGGTTCATCACAGATACGCAGTATTTT.

This CDR3 is CASSMGGGSNQPQHF. DNA for the CDR3: TGTGCCAGTAGTATGGGAGGGGGTAGCAATCAGCCCCAGCATTTT. The chain recombines TRBV19 with TRBJ1-5; a possible D gene is TRBD1 (6 bases). V was clipped by 3 bases and J by 0 bases, with 9 bases between them. CDR3 length: 15 amino acids. CDR1 and CDR2 from the germline V gene are LNHDA and SQIVND (reference sequence).

The gene calls are TRBV24-1 and TRBJ1-3; the D is unclear. CDR1 and CDR2 (germline): KGHDR, SFDVKD. There are 14 residues in the CDR3. Trimming left V 5 bases short and J 6 bases short, with 13 bases between. CDR3: CATSAGFPSNTIYF. The CDR3 DNA follows: TGTGCCACCAGTGCGGGGTTCCCCTCAAACACCATATATTTT.

This clone was counted between two and nine times. The V call is TRBV5-1, the J call TRBJ1-3; D not resolved. The CDR3 length is 16 residues. Germline loops: CDR1 SGHRS, CDR2 YFSETQ. The V end was cut by 0 bases, the J end by 0 bases, with 10 bases between. Written as DNA, the CDR3 is TGCGCCAGCAGCTTGGCCGGCGGCCGCTCTGGAAACACCATATATTTT. Translation gives CASSLAGGRSGNTIYF.

V is TRBV30 and J is TRBJ1-5, with D unclear. The CDR3 has 16 amino acids. The germline V gene encodes CDR1 GTSNPN and CDR2 SVGIG (reference sequence). Trimming cost V 2 bases and J 1 base, with 15 bases left between them. CDR3 sequence (DNA): TGTGCCTGGAGTAGAGGCTACGCCGGGAGCAATCAGCCCCAGCATTTT. Translation gives CAWSRGYAGSNQPQHF.

This clone was seen only a few times. The V and J genes are TRBV14 and TRBJ1-2, with D tentatively TRBD1 (5 bases). The CDR3 runs to 18 residues. Trimming cost V 2 bases and J 0 bases, with 19 bases left between them. The germline V gene encodes CDR1 SGHDN and CDR2 FVKESK. The CDR3 loop is CASSQMFTRGESNYGYTF. The DNA of the CDR3 is TGTGCCAGCAGCCAAATGTTCACAAGGGGCGAGTCTAACTATGGCTACACCTTC.

The chain employs TRBV3-1 (or the pseudogene TRBV3-2) and TRBJ1-3, with D hard to call. Germline CDR1 LGHDT, CDR2 YNNKEL (reference sequence). The CDR3 runs to 16 residues. The germline V and J ends were trimmed by 1 base and 4 bases, with 14 bases remaining between them. The CDR3 is CASSQASKIWGNTIYF. The CDR3 nucleotides are TGTGCCAGCAGCCAAGCCTCTAAAATTTGGGGAAACACCATATATTTT.

This clone has only one observation. This rearrangement joins TRBV24-1 to TRBJ1-3; the D is unclear. Trimming took 9 bases from V and 1 from J, leaving 9 bases between them. Germline V CDR1 and CDR2: KGHDR, SFDVKD. This CDR3 has 13 amino acids. The CDR3 DNA is TGTGCCACCCCCCAGAAGTCTGGAAACACCATATATTTT. Its protein is CATPQKSGNTIYF.

This chain connects TRBV28 to TRBJ2-2; TRBD1 aligns across 9 bases. CDR1 and CDR2 from the germline V gene are MDHEN and SYDVKM. Trimming at V came to 5 bases and at J to 4 bases, leaving 5 bases not matched to a gene. The CDR3 is made up of 15 amino acids. The CDR3 sequence is CASSALTGGTGELFF. CDR3 nucleotide sequence: TGTGCCAGCAGTGCCCTGACAGGGGGCACCGGGGAGCTGTTTTTT.

CDR3: CSVEDPLLWDRGVGGYTF. The DNA of the CDR3 is TGCAGCGTTGAAGACCCCCTTTTATGGGACAGGGGAGTTGGCGGCTACACCTTC. V usage is TRBV29-1 and J usage is TRBJ1-2; 10 nucleotides match TRBD1. CDR3 length: 18 amino acids. The junction had 18 bases not matched to a gene; V was cut back by 0 bases and J by 8 bases. The germline gives CDR1 SQVTM, CDR2 ANQGSEA.

This clone has a handful of counts. V and J are TRBV5-8 and TRBJ1-1; 7 bases fit TRBD1. J lost 5 bases, V lost 1 base, and 5 bases had no gene match. CDR1 and CDR2 (germline): SGHTS, YDEGEE. The CDR3 has 14 residues. CDR3 nucleotide sequence: TGTGCCAGCAGCTTGAACCACAGGGGAACTGAAGCTTTCTTT. Its protein is CASSLNHRGTEAFF.

The chain links TRBV27 to TRBJ2-3; maybe TRBD2 (5 bases). V dropped 2 bases and J dropped 2 bases, with 8 bases sitting between them. The germline gives CDR1 MNHEY, CDR2 SMNVEV (reference sequence). This CDR3 has 14 amino acids. Here the CDR3 DNA reads TGTGCCAGCAGTTTAAACGGGGTCACAGATACGCAGTATTTT. Its translation is CASSLNGVTDTQYF.

The rearrangement links TRBV7-2 to TRBJ2-6; D perhaps matches TRBD1 (8 bases). Trimming cost V 2 bases and J 2 bases, with 13 bases left between them. CDR3 length equals 17 residues. Germline loops: CDR1 SGHTA, CDR2 FQGNSA. The DNA of the CDR3 is TGTGCCAGCAGCTTAACAGGGGGGGGGCCTGGGGCCAACGTCCTGACTTTC. Its translation is CASSLTGGGPGANVLTF.

This clone was detected many times. The chain uses TRBV5-1 and TRBJ2-7, with a possible D match to TRBD2 (6 bases). CDR3 length equals 14 residues. Germline V CDR1 and CDR2: SGHRS, YFSETQ. The V end was cut by 4 bases, the J end by 1 base, with 12 bases between. CDR3 residues: CASSGGTVSYEQYF. DNA of the CDR3: TGCGCCAGCAGCGGCGGGACGGTTTCCTACGAGCAGTACTTC.

The CDR3 bases are TGTGCCAGCAGCTCGACAGGGGAAAAACTGTTTTTT. Translation gives CASSSTGEKLFF. This rearrangement joins TRBV11-2 to TRBJ1-4; 7 bases fit TRBD1. Trimming at V came to 4 bases and at J to 8 bases, leaving 1 base not matched to a gene. CDR3 length equals 12 residues. CDR1 and CDR2 from the germline V gene are SGHAT and FQNNGV. Supplemented by reference TRBV11-2 and TRBJ1-4, the full variable domain reads EAGVAQSPRYKIIEKRQSVAFWCNPISGHATLYWYQQILGQGPKLLIQFQNNGVVDDSQLPKDRFSAERLKGVDSTLKIQPAKLEDSAVYLCASSSTGEKLFFGSGTQLSVL.

CDR3 region: CASSLAEDGYTF. The CDR3 nucleotides are TGTGCCAGCAGCTTAGCAGAGGATGGCTACACCTTC. This chain links TRBV13 with TRBJ1-2, with no clear D. Trimming removed 1 base from V and 6 bases from J, with 6 bases in between. Germline loops: CDR1 PRHDT, CDR2 FYEKMQ (reference sequence). CDR3 length: 12 residues.

Ten or more counts support this clone. This chain joins TRBV28 and TRBJ1-2; TRBD1 is a possible D gene (5 bases). The CDR3 is 13 residues long. The V end lost 11 bases, the J end lost 10 bases, and 23 bases lay between the germline ends. Germline V CDR1 and CDR2: MDHEN, SYDVKM. The CDR3 loop is CASRGAGTEDYTF. In nucleotides, the CDR3 is TGTGCCTCCCGGGGAGCAGGGACTGAAGACTACACCTTC.

The V and J genes are TRBV7-2 and TRBJ2-1, with D possibly TRBD2 on 5 matching bases. Trimming left V 1 base short and J 4 bases short, with 11 bases between. Per germline, CDR1 SGHTA and CDR2 FQGNSA. The CDR3 spans 15 residues. The CDR3 DNA reads TGTGCCAGCAGCTTAGTAGGGAGCCCTTACAATGAGCAGTTCTTC. Translated, it gives CASSLVGSPYNEQFF.

The chain carries TRBV29-1 and TRBJ1-2; 7 nucleotides line up with TRBD1. Germline CDR1 and CDR2: SQVTM and ANQGSEA. There are 10 residues in the CDR3. With V trimmed by 4 bases and J by 10 bases, 3 bases remained unmatched. The CDR3 nucleotides read TGCAGCGTTGTACAGGGGATCTACACCTTC. Encoded protein: CSVVQGIYTF.

The V and J genes are TRBV2 and TRBJ1-3; D is ambiguous. Trimming removed 7 bases from V and 4 bases from J, with 11 bases in between. Germline-derived CDR1 and CDR2 are SNHLY and FYNNEI. The CDR3 extends over 13 amino acids. Here the CDR3 reads CASTTDSGNTIYF. DNA of the CDR3: TGTGCCAGCACGACTGATTCGGGAAACACCATATATTTT.

V and J are TRBV2 and TRBJ1-1, with 7 bases fitting TRBD1. From germline, CDR1 is SNHLY and CDR2 FYNNEI. This CDR3 is built from 14 residues. The ends lost 4 bases at V and 2 bases at J; junction bases unmatched: 4. The CDR3 DNA sequence: TGTGCCAGCAGTGCCCGGGACAGAAACACTGAAGCTTTCTTT. It codes for CASSARDRNTEAFF.

This chain connects TRBV29-1 to TRBJ1-1, with D possibly being TRBD1 (6 bases). Germline-derived CDR1 and CDR2 are SQVTM and ANQGSEA. V was trimmed by 7 bases and J by 0 bases, leaving 12 bases between them. This CDR3 spans 13 amino acids. Here the CDR3 DNA reads TGCAGCGCGCGGACAGACCTGAACACTGAAGCTTTCTTT. Translation gives CSARTDLNTEAFF.

The genes are TRBV28 and TRBJ1-1; the match to TRBD1 covers 10 bases. Germline CDR1 reads MDHEN; CDR2 reads SYDVKM. The CDR3 has 17 residues. The J segment lost 0 bases and the V segment lost 3 bases, leaving 7 bases of the junction unmatched. As DNA, the CDR3 is TGTGCCAGCAGTTTCTCCCCGGGACAGGGGTTGAACACTGAAGCTTTCTTT. Its protein is CASSFSPGQGLNTEAFF. Full variable domain (missing parts from reference TRBV28 and TRBJ1-1): DVKVTQSSRYLVKRTGEKVFLECVQDMDHENMFWYRQDPGLGLRLIYFSYDVKMKEKGDIPEGYSVSREKKERFSLILESASTNQTSMYLCASSFSPGQGLNTEAFFGQGTRLTVV.

This clone has more than one count but fewer than ten. The rearrangement uses TRBV7-2 and TRBJ1-5; 7 bases line up with TRBD1. The V and J ends lost 6 bases and 7 bases, in that order; junction bases with no gene match: 9. This CDR3 has 14 residues. The germline V gene encodes CDR1 SGHTA and CDR2 FQGNSA. The CDR3 DNA is TGTGCCAGCAGGGAGACAGGGCTGAGCCAGCCCCAGCATTTT. It yields the protein CASRETGLSQPQHF.

V gene TRBV18 combines with J gene TRBJ1-5, with TRBD1 matching over 8 bases. The ends lost 5 bases at V and 3 bases at J; junction bases unmatched: 6. The CDR3 totals 15 residues. Germline values: CDR1 KGHSH, CDR2 LQKENI. CDR3 region: CASSKQGGYNQPQHF. CDR3 sequence (DNA): TGTGCCAGCTCAAAACAGGGGGGTTACAATCAGCCCCAGCATTTT. Variable domain in full (rest from reference TRBV18 and TRBJ1-5): NAGVMQNPRHLVRRRGQEARLRCSPMKGHSHVYWYRQLPEEGLKFMVYLQKENIIDESGMPKERFSAEFPKEGPSILRIQQVVRGDSAAYFCASSKQGGYNQPQHFGDGTRLSIL.